This TCR beta chain was sequenced during a study of Ad26.COV2.S vaccination and SARS-CoV-2 variants. Study outcomes and limitations: Estimates derived from TCR breadth and depth analyses may have underestimated total T cell responses.

The table came from immunoSEQ multiplex PCR; TCRdb's copy has only in-frame clones and leaves some out. The sample yields some 320,000 clones, about 86% seen once. In germline, CDR1 is SGHDT, CDR2 YYEEEE. The CDR3 has 16 amino acids. Between the trimmed V and J ends, which lost 1 base and 5 bases, there was a span of 18 bases. This clone appeared a single time. Its antigen is unknown. The treatment denotes: some 20 received Ad26.COV2.S at low or high dose, single or two shots; several received placebo; per-sample allocation not given. The samples were gathered on day 63 after the first injection of vaccine or placebo. Cohort 1b enrolled adults aged 18-55 years in Boston. It was Wuhan-strain SARS-CoV-2 spike that the Ad26 vaccine vector expressed.

The sample was peripheral blood, taken in a trial of Ad26.COV2.S vaccine versus placebo. The chain joins TRBV5-6 to TRBJ2-5, with TRBD2 as a possible D gene (7 bases). The source of this sequence is a person between 18 and 65 years old who received the Ad26.COV2.S COVID-19 vaccine or a placebo. DNA of the CDR3: TGTGCCAGCAGCTTGCGCTTTTGGGGGGGCCGGGAGACCCAGTACTTC. Its protein product is CASSLRFWGGRETQYF. The variable domain in full, completed from reference TRBV5-6 and TRBJ2-5, reads DAGVTQSPTHLIKTRGQQVTLRCSPKSGHDTVSWYQQALGQGPQFIFQYYEEEERQRGNFPDRFSGHQFPNYSSELNVNALLLGDSALYLCASSLRFWGGRETQYFGPGTRLLVL.